A selection of T cell receptor beta chains follows, all from one sample in a study of blood T cell repertoires in COVID-19. Assay used: immunoSEQ multiplex PCR; TCRdb lists only in-frame clones, some missing. The repertoire holds under 200,000 clones, approximately 85% seen once, with 6% to 9% in the top ten. The sequencing sample was made of peripheral blood. Receptors were obtained from a man aged 35 to 55 who had recovered from COVID-19. The CDR3 runs from the conserved cysteine through the conserved F or W. The D gene is left open where the match is weak. Clone size is given for some rows only: seen once, a few or many times, or a class if the clone is expanded.

CDR3 protein: CASSLQDPNQPQHF
CDR3 DNA: TGTGCCAGCTCACTTCAGGATCCAAATCAGCCCCAGCATTTT
J gene: TRBJ1-5
V gene: TRBV18
clone size: NA
D gene: NA

CDR3 protein: CASSYSGTGGNYGYTF
CDR3 DNA: TGTGCCAGCAGTTACTCGGGGACAGGGGGTAACTATGGCTACACCTTC
J gene: TRBJ1-2
V gene: TRBV6-5
clone size: NA
D gene: TRBD1

CDR3 protein: CASSPGKVEEKLFF
CDR3 DNA: TGTGCCAGCAGCCCAGGGAAAGTGGAGGAAAAACTGTTTTTT
J gene: TRBJ1-4
V gene: TRBV7-6
clone size: few
D gene: NA

CDR3 protein: CASRGTGGSYEQYF
CDR3 DNA: TGTGCCAGCAGGGGAACAGGGGGCTCCTACGAGCAGTACTTC
J gene: TRBJ2-7
V gene: TRBV6-6
clone size: NA
D gene: TRBD1

CDR3 protein: CASSSGLETQYF
CDR3 DNA: TGTGCCAGCAGTTCAGGGCTAGAGACCCAGTACTTC
J gene: TRBJ2-5
V gene: TRBV27
clone size: NA
D gene: NA

CDR3 protein: CASNSRDRAYNEQFF
CDR3 DNA: TGTGCCAGCAACTCCCGGGACAGGGCCTACAATGAGCAGTTCTTC
J gene: TRBJ2-1
V gene: TRBV2
clone size: NA
D gene: TRBD1

CDR3 protein: CASSLDGSSYNEQFF
CDR3 DNA: TGTGCCAGTAGTCTGGACGGGAGCTCCTACAATGAGCAGTTCTTC
J gene: TRBJ2-1
V gene: TRBV19
clone size: NA
D gene: NA

CDR3 protein: CAISDVRQGDEQFF
CDR3 DNA: TGTGCCATCAGTGATGTGAGACAGGGGGATGAGCAGTTCTTC
J gene: TRBJ2-1
V gene: TRBV10-3
clone size: NA
D gene: TRBD1

CDR3 protein: CASSQVSGTDTQYF
CDR3 DNA: TGCGCCAGCAGCCAAGTTTCAGGGACAGATACGCAGTATTTT
J gene: TRBJ2-3
V gene: TRBV4-3
clone size: NA
D gene: NA

CDR3 protein: CASRKEGNEKLFF
CDR3 DNA: TGTGCCAGTAGAAAGGAGGGTAATGAAAAACTGTTTTTT
J gene: TRBJ1-4
V gene: TRBV19
clone size: NA
D gene: NA

CDR3 protein: CASRPLRQGFEQFF
CDR3 DNA: TGTGCCAGCAGACCTTTAAGACAGGGCTTTGAGCAGTTCTTC
J gene: TRBJ2-1
V gene: TRBV2
clone size: NA
D gene: TRBD1

CDR3 protein: CASRSPGTASNQPQHF
CDR3 DNA: TGTGCCAGCAGATCACCCGGGACAGCTAGCAATCAGCCCCAGCATTTT
J gene: TRBJ1-5
V gene: TRBV28
clone size: NA
D gene: TRBD1

CDR3 protein: CAITGQGANTGELFF
CDR3 DNA: TGTGCCATCACGGGACAGGGTGCGAACACCGGGGAGCTGTTTTTT
J gene: TRBJ2-2
V gene: TRBV10-3
clone size: NA
D gene: TRBD1

CDR3 protein: CASSSPGQAGVYEQYF
CDR3 DNA: TGTGCCAGCAGCTCTCCCGGACAGGCCGGTGTCTACGAGCAGTACTTC
J gene: TRBJ2-7
V gene: TRBV5-4
clone size: NA
D gene: TRBD1

CDR3 protein: CATSDLDRGGGYTF
CDR3 DNA: TGTGCCACCAGTGATTTGGACAGGGGAGGCGGCTACACCTTC
J gene: TRBJ1-2
V gene: TRBV24-1
clone size: few
D gene: TRBD1

CDR3 protein: CASSSIQGLAGEWQFF
CDR3 DNA: TGTGCCAGCAGCTCCATTCAGGGACTAGCGGGAGAATGGCAGTTCTTC
J gene: TRBJ2-1
V gene: TRBV28
clone size: NA
D gene: TRBD2

CDR3 protein: CASSLAGAQTDTQYF
CDR3 DNA: TGTGCCAGCAGCTTAGCGGGCGCGCAAACAGATACGCAGTATTTT
J gene: TRBJ2-3
V gene: TRBV7-9
clone size: few
D gene: NA

CDR3 protein: CASSPQNTGTDTQYF
CDR3 DNA: TGTGCCAGCTCACCGCAAAATACAGGGACAGATACGCAGTATTTT
J gene: TRBJ2-3
V gene: TRBV18
clone size: NA
D gene: NA

CDR3 protein: CASMSGGLGTEAFF
CDR3 DNA: TGTGCCAGCATGTCAGGGGGCCTGGGCACTGAAGCTTTCTTT
J gene: TRBJ1-1
V gene: TRBV2
clone size: NA
D gene: TRBD1

CDR3 protein: CASSQGTGGYNEQFF
CDR3 DNA: TGCGCCAGCAGCCAAGGGACAGGGGGTTACAATGAGCAGTTCTTC
J gene: TRBJ2-1
V gene: TRBV4-3
clone size: NA
D gene: TRBD1

CDR3 protein: CASSVAVGGEQFF
CDR3 DNA: TGTGCCAGCAGCGTAGCCGTCGGGGGAGAGCAGTTCTTC
J gene: TRBJ2-1
V gene: TRBV9
clone size: once
D gene: NA

CDR3 protein: CASSPTGQFYGYTF
CDR3 DNA: TGTGCCAGCAGTCCCACCGGACAGTTCTATGGCTACACCTTC
J gene: TRBJ1-2
V gene: TRBV6-5
clone size: NA
D gene: NA

CDR3 protein: CASSFEGTGANVLTF
CDR3 DNA: TGTGCCAGCAGCTTTGAGGGAACTGGGGCCAACGTCCTGACTTTC
J gene: TRBJ2-6
V gene: TRBV5-5
clone size: once
D gene: NA